This T cell receptor beta chain was retrieved from a study of cytomegalovirus exposure and HLA in healthy donors. Germline V gene data show CDR1 as MDHEN and CDR2 as SYDVKM. The CDR3 length is 16 residues. V was clipped by 1 base and J by 3 bases, with 15 bases between them. Broader study findings: A later analysis linked a missense variant in DCLRE1C to the trimming of TCR beta V and J genes. Later work found that TCR association rates differed between HLA loci; DRB1 had the most and HLA-C the fewest.

In the PCR, 60 Vbeta and 13 Jbeta primers were used. Measured with immunoSEQ multiplex PCR; TCRdb has only the in-frame clones, and not every one. The sample yields over 150,000 clones, around nine tenths seen once. A word on this clone: Its antigen is as yet unknown.

The source is a woman in her twenties or thirties in good health and CMV-seronegative. Sequenced: PBMCs. The rearrangement links TRBV28 to TRBJ1-2, with TRBD1 as a possible D gene (6 bases). The CDR3 nucleotides read TGTGCCAGCAGTTTATTTCGTCGGGGGGCGGACTATGGCTACACCTTC. Residues: CASSLFRRGADYGYTF.